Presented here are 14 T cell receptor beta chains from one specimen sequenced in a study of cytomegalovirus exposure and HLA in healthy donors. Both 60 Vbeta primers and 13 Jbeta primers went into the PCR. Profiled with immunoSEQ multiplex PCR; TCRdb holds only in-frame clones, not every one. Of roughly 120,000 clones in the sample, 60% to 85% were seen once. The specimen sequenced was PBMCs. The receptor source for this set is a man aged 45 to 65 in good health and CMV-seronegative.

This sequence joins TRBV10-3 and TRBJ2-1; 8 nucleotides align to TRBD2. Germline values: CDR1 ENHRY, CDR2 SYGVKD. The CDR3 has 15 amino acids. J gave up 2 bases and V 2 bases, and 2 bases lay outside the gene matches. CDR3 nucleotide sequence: TGTGCCATCAGTGAGGGACTAGCAACCTACAATGAGCAGTTCTTC. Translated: CAISEGLATYNEQFF.

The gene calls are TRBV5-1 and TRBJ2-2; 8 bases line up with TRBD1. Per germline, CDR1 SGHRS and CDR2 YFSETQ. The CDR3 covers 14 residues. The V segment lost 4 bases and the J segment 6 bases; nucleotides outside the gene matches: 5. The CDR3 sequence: CASSTRQGSGELFF. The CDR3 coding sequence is TGCGCCAGCAGCACCCGACAGGGGTCCGGGGAGCTGTTTTTT.

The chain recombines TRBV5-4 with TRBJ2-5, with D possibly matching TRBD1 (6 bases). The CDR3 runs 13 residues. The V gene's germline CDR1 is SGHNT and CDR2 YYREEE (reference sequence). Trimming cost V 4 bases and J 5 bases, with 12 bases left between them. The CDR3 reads CASSPGQRETQYF. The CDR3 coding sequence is TGTGCCAGCAGCCCAGGACAGCGGGAGACCCAGTACTTC.

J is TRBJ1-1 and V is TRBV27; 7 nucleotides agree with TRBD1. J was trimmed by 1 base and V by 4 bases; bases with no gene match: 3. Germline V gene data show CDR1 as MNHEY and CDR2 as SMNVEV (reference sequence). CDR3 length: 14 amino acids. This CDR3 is CASSYRQGNTEAFF. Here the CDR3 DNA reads TGTGCCAGCAGTTACAGACAGGGGAACACTGAAGCTTTCTTT.

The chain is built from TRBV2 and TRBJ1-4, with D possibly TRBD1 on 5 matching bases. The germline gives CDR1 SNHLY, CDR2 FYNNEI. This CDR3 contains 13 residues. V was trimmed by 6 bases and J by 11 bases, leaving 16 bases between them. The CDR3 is CASSGGSSGKLFF. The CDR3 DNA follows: TGTGCCAGCAGCGGGGGGTCATCGGGGAAACTGTTTTTT.

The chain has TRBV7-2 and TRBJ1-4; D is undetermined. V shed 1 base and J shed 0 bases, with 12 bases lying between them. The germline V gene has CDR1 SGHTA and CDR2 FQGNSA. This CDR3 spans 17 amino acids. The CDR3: CASSLVKLSSTNEKLFF. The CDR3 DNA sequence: TGTGCCAGCAGCTTAGTAAAGCTTTCTTCAACTAATGAAAAACTGTTTTTT.

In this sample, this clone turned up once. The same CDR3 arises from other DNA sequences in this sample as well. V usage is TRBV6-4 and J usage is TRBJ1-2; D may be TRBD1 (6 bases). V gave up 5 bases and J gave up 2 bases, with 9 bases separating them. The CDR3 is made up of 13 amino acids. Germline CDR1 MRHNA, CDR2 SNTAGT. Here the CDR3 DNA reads TGTGCCAGCAGTCCAGGACAGAACTATGGCTACACCTTC. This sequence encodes CASSPGQNYGYTF.

The CDR3 is CASSLSREPSSAQHF. DNA of the CDR3: TGTGCCAGCAGTTTATCGAGGGAGCCTTCATCAGCCCAGCATTTT. The chain has TRBV27 and TRBJ1-5; D is unresolved. The CDR3 spans 15 residues. V dropped 0 bases and J dropped 11 bases, with 17 bases sitting between them. Germline values: CDR1 MNHEY, CDR2 SMNVEV (reference sequence).

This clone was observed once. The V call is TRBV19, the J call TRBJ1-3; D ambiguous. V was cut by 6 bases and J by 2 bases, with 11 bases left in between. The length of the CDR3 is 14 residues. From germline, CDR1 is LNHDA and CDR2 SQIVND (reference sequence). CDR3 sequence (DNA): TGTGCCAGTAGACGGGAGGGAACTGGAAACACCATATATTTT. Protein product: CASRREGTGNTIYF.

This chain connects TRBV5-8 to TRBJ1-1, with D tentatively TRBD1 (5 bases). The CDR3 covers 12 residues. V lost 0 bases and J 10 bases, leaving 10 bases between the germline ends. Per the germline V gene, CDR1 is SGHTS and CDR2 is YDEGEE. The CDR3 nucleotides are TGTGCCAGCAGCTTGGCAGGGAAAGTAGCTTTCTTT. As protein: CASSLAGKVAFF.

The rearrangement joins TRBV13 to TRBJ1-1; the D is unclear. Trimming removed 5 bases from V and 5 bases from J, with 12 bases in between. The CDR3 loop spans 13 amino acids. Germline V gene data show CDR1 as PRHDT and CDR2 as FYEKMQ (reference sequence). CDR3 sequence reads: CASSPIGSTEAFF. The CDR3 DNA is TGTGCCAGCAGCCCCATTGGGAGTACTGAAGCTTTCTTT.

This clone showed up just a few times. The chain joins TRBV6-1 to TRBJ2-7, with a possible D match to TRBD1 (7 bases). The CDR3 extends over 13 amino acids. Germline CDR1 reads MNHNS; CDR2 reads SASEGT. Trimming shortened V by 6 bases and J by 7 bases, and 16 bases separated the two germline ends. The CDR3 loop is CASSAGGGREQYF. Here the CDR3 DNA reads TGTGCCAGCAGCGCCGGAGGGGGCAGAGAGCAGTACTTC.

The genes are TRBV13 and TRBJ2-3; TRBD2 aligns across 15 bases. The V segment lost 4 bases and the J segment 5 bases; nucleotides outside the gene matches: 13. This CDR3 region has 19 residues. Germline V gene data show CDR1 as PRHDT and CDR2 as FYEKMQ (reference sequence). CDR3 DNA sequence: TGTGCCAGCAGCTCCCAAAGTCCCGGGACTAGCGGGGGGCGAGATACGCAGTATTTT. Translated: CASSSQSPGTSGGRDTQYF.

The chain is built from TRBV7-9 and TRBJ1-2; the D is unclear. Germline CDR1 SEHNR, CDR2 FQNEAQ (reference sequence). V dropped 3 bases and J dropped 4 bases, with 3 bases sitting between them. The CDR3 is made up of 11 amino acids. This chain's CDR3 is CASSFIYGYTF. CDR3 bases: TGTGCCAGCAGCTTTATCTATGGCTACACCTTC.